These T cell receptor beta chains were read from a single sample in a study of CD8 T cells in Susac syndrome. Each CDR3 protein gets one entry after TCRdb re-called the immunoSEQ multiplex PCR reads with MiXCR. The profile covers under 150,000 distinct CDR3 sequences, with approximately 95% appearing a single time and 0.14% taken by the ten largest. Sequenced: CD4+ T cells from PBMCs. Every receptor here comes from a human donor with Susac syndrome. The CDR3 runs from the conserved cysteine through the conserved F or W. D genes are given only for firm matches. Only some rows state a clone size, as once, few, many or a class for expanded clones.

clone_size j_call cdr3_length v_call d_call cdr3_nt cdr3_aa
. TRBJ2-7 13 TRBV7-2 . TGTGCCAGCAGCCAGGGTAACACCTACGAGCAGTACTTC CASSQGNTYEQYF
. TRBJ1-5 17 TRBV3-1 TRBD1 TGTGCCAGCAGCCAATGGCCGCCGACAGGGGATAATCAGCCCCAGCATTTT CASSQWPPTGDNQPQHF
. TRBJ2-2 14 TRBV3-1 . TGTGCCAGCAGCCAAGACGGGAACACCGGGGAGCTGTTTTTT CASSQDGNTGELFF
. TRBJ1-1 14 TRBV3-1 TRBD1 TGTGCCAGTCTTCAAAAGGGGGCCGGCACTGAAGCTTTCTTT CASLQKGAGTEAFF
. TRBJ2-5 11 TRBV29-1 TRBD1 TGCAGCGGGCTTCGGGACAGGGTCGTATACTTC CSGLRDRVVYF
. TRBJ2-7 11 TRBV20-1 . TGCAGCCTAGGCCGTTCCTACGAGCAGTACTTC CSLGRSYEQYF
. TRBJ2-5 14 TRBV4-1 . TGCGCCAGCAGCCCTGGACAGATCGCCGAGACCCAGTACTTC CASSPGQIAETQYF
. TRBJ1-2 14 TRBV20-1 . TGCAGTGCTAGAGGGTTAGCCCGGCGGGATGGCTACACCTTC CSARGLARRDGYTF
. TRBJ2-1 13 TRBV4-2 . TGTGCCAGCAGCCAAGTGTCGGGGTCGAAACAGTTCTTC CASSQVSGSKQFF
once TRBJ1-1 13 TRBV5-6 . TGTGCCAGCAGCGCCTGGCCGAACACTGAAGCTTTCTTT CASSAWPNTEAFF
. TRBJ1-1 13 TRBV20-1 TRBD1 TGCAGTGCTAGTCCCAGGGGGGACACTGAAGCTTTCTTT CSASPRGDTEAFF
. TRBJ2-2 15 TRBV20-1 . TGCAGTGCCCCCCTTCCCGGGATACCCACCGGGGAGCTGTTTTTT CSAPLPGIPTGELFF
. TRBJ2-5 15 TRBV20-1 TRBD2 TGCAGTGCTAGAACGGGACTAGTCGTCCAAGAGACCCAGTACTTC CSARTGLVVQETQYF
. TRBJ2-3 16 TRBV5-1 TRBD2 TGCGCCAGCAGCTTGGGAGCGGGGGGGCCGACAGATACGCAGTATTTT CASSLGAGGPTDTQYF
. TRBJ2-5 12 TRBV20-1 . TGCAGTGCTAGGCAGGGGGGAAAGACCCAGTACTTC CSARQGGKTQYF
. TRBJ2-2 13 TRBV2 . TGTGCCAGTATCCGTTCGGGCACCGGGGAGCTGTTTTTT CASIRSGTGELFF
. TRBJ1-2 13 TRBV2 . TGTGCCAGCAGTGAGAGAACTAACTATGGCTACACCTTC CASSERTNYGYTF
. TRBJ2-5 16 TRBV20-1 TRBD2 TGCAGTGCTATAGGACTAGCGGGGGGAAGAGGGGAGACCCAGTACTTC CSAIGLAGGRGETQYF
. TRBJ1-4 12 TRBV30 TRBD1 TGTGCCTGGAGCTCCGACAGGGGGCGACTGTTTTTT CAWSSDRGRLFF
. TRBJ2-2 16 TRBV3-1 . TGTGCCAGCAGCCAACGTAGCCCGAGGAACACCGGGGAGCTGTTTTTT CASSQRSPRNTGELFF
once TRBJ1-4 16 TRBV11-2 . TGTGCCAGCAGCTATCGAGGCAGTCCAACTAATGAAAAACTGTTTTTT CASSYRGSPTNEKLFF
. TRBJ2-7 14 TRBV18 . TGTGCCAGCTCACCGTCCGGGGTAGGGAACGAGCAGTACTTC CASSPSGVGNEQYF
. TRBJ2-3 15 TRBV20-1 TRBD2 TGCAGTGCTAGACTAGCGGGAGTGGGAACAGATACGCAGTATTTT CSARLAGVGTDTQYF
. TRBJ2-7 14 TRBV5-1 TRBD2 TGCGCCAGCAAGCGAGACCTAGCGGCCTACGAGCAGTACTTC CASKRDLAAYEQYF
once TRBJ2-2 12 TRBV24-1 . TGTGCCACCAGGGACCGGGCCGGGGAGCTGTTTTTT CATRDRAGELFF
. TRBJ2-1 15 TRBV29-1 . TGCAGCGTTGAAGATAGGAAGGGGTCTTACAATGAGCAGTTCTTC CSVEDRKGSYNEQFF
. TRBJ1-2 13 TRBV12-3/TRBV12-4 . TGTGCCAGCACCTTGACTGAGAATTATGGCTACACCTTC CASTLTENYGYTF
. TRBJ2-1 14 TRBV9 . TGTGCCAGCTCTCGGGCCAGCTCCTACAATGAGCAGTTCTTC CASSRASSYNEQFF
. TRBJ2-5 13 TRBV6-6 . TGTGCCAGTTCGATCCCGACGGAAGAGACCCAGTACTTC CASSIPTEETQYF
. TRBJ2-7 15 TRBV5-4 TRBD1 TGTGCCAGCAGCTTGAGACAGGGGGTTACCTACGAGCAGTACTTC CASSLRQGVTYEQYF
. TRBJ1-6 13 TRBV28 TRBD1 TGTGCCAGCGACAGGGTAACAATATCACCCCTCCACTTT CASDRVTISPLHF
once TRBJ2-1 14 TRBV11-2 TRBD2 TGTGCCAGCAGCCCTTTAGCGGGATACAATGAGCAGTTCTTC CASSPLAGYNEQFF
few TRBJ2-5 15 TRBV7-2 TRBD1 TGTGCCAGCAGCTTGGGACAGGGTGTAGGAGAGACCCAGTACTTC CASSLGQGVGETQYF
once TRBJ2-1 13 TRBV4-3 . TGCGCCAGCAGCCGGGGCAGAAACAATGAGCAGTTCTTC CASSRGRNNEQFF
. TRBJ2-2 14 TRBV14 . TGTGCCAGCAGCCCCAAGGCCAACACCGGGGAGCTGTTTTTT CASSPKANTGELFF
. TRBJ1-1 15 TRBV13 TRBD1 TGTGCCAGCAGCCTCCGCGGACAGGCGAACACTGAAGCTTTCTTT CASSLRGQANTEAFF
. TRBJ2-1 16 TRBV18 . TGTGCCAGCTCACCAGGGAGTCAGGGAACCTACAATGAGCAGTTCTTC CASSPGSQGTYNEQFF
. TRBJ2-5 14 TRBV5-4 . TGTGCCAGCAGCTTGGAAAGGGCCCAAGAGACCCAGTACTTC CASSLERAQETQYF
. TRBJ1-5 14 TRBV28 . TGTGCCAGCAGTTTAACAGGGTCGGGTAGACCCCAGCATTTT CASSLTGSGRPQHF
once TRBJ1-1 13 TRBV4-1 . TGCGCCAGCAGCCAAGCCTGGGGCACTGAAGCTTTCTTT CASSQAWGTEAFF
. TRBJ2-7 14 TRBV20-1 . TGCAGTGCTAGAGATAGCGGCAGGGACTACGAGCAGTACTTC CSARDSGRDYEQYF
. TRBJ2-1 13 TRBV15 . TGTGCCACCGCCGGGACAACCTACAATGAGCAGTTCTTC CATAGTTYNEQFF
. TRBJ1-2 13 TRBV12-3/TRBV12-4 . TGTGCCAGCAGTTTAGTCAGGTCGGCCGGCTACACCTTC CASSLVRSAGYTF
. TRBJ2-7 14 TRBV12-3/TRBV12-4 TRBD2 TGTGCCAGCTCCCATGGACTAGCGGTGGACGAGCAGTACTTC CASSHGLAVDEQYF
. TRBJ1-4 14 TRBV20-1 TRBD1 TGCAGTGCTCGCTGGACAGGATTTAATGAAAAACTGTTTTTT CSARWTGFNEKLFF
. TRBJ2-7 15 TRBV14 . TGTGCCAGCAGCCAAGATTGGGCAGGAGCCGACCCGCAGTACTTC CASSQDWAGADPQYF
. TRBJ1-1 12 TRBV9 . TGTGCCAGCAGCCAGGTGAACACTGAAGCTTTCTTT CASSQVNTEAFF
. TRBJ2-2 12 TRBV20-1 TRBD1 TGCAGTGCTCACAGGGGCGGCGGGGAGCTGTTTTTT CSAHRGGGELFF
. TRBJ1-1 13 TRBV7-3 . TGTGCCAGCAGCCCCAGGGTGAACACTGAAGCTTTCTTT CASSPRVNTEAFF
. TRBJ2-6 18 TRBV12-3/TRBV12-4 . TGTGCCAGCAGTCCGAATATGGGCCGGGTCTCTGGGGCCAACGTCCTGACTTTC CASSPNMGRVSGANVLTF
once TRBJ2-1 15 TRBV4-3 TRBD2 TGCGCCAGCAGCAGACGCCTAGCGGAACACAATGAGCAGTTCTTC CASSRRLAEHNEQFF
. TRBJ2-2 17 TRBV4-2 TRBD2 TGTGCCAGCAGCTTCCCCGGGCTAGCGGGAGCGGTCGGGGAGCTGTTTTTT CASSFPGLAGAVGELFF
once TRBJ2-3 11 TRBV28 . TGTGCCAGCAGCCCTCCGCCGACGCAGTATTTT CASSPPPTQYF
. TRBJ2-1 13 TRBV20-1 TRBD2 TGCAGTGCTCAAGCGCTGAGCGGGACTGAGCAGTTCTTC CSAQALSGTEQFF
. TRBJ1-5 13 TRBV30 . TGTGCCTGGAGTGACAGGACCAATCAGCCCCAGCATTTT CAWSDRTNQPQHF